Listed below are T cell receptor beta chains from one sample, sequenced in a study of blood T cell repertoires in COVID-19. Here immunoSEQ multiplex PCR was the method, and the copy in TCRdb shows in-frame clones only, minus some. This sample yields under 200,000 clones, of which about 80% are seen a single time; approximately 12% belongs to the top ten. Sequencing was done on a sample of PBMCs or T cells enriched from blood (not recorded which). Source of these receptors: a man in his fifties or sixties who had recovered from COVID-19. CDR3s include the opening cysteine and the closing phenylalanine or tryptophan. The D gene is left open where the match is weak. Clone size appears in some rows only: once, few, many, or a class for an expanded clone.

size	V	J	D	CDR3	DNA
.	TRBV5-5	TRBJ1-1	.	CASSKVQGREAFF	TGTGCCAGCAGCAAGGTCCAGGGCAGGGAAGCTTTCTTT
.	TRBV10-2	TRBJ2-1	TRBD2	CASSVSLAGGQAYNEQFF	TGCGCCAGCAGTGTGAGTCTAGCGGGGGGCCAAGCCTACAATGAGCAGTTCTTC
.	TRBV27	TRBJ2-3	TRBD2	CASSLEASGGHTDTQYF	TGTGCCAGCAGTTTAGAAGCTAGCGGGGGCCACACAGATACGCAGTATTTT
.	TRBV19	TRBJ1-3	.	CASRDIAGNTIYF	TGTGCCAGTAGAGACATCGCTGGAAACACCATATATTTT
.	TRBV29-1	TRBJ1-1	.	CSVDIYTEAFF	TGCAGCGTTGACATTTACACTGAAGCTTTCTTT
few	TRBV28	TRBJ2-2	.	CASRITANTGELFF	TGTGCCAGCCGCATCACAGCGAACACCGGGGAGCTGTTTTTT
.	TRBV19	TRBJ1-5	TRBD1	CASSGRDRGQPQHF	TGTGCCAGTAGTGGCCGGGACAGGGGTCAGCCCCAGCATTTT
.	TRBV27	TRBJ2-7	TRBD1	CASSSEAGGSLVYEQYF	TGTGCCAGCAGTTCAGAGGCAGGGGGCAGTTTGGTCTACGAGCAGTACTTC
.	TRBV14	TRBJ1-1	.	CASSRQLNTEAFF	TGTGCCAGCAGCCGACAGCTGAACACTGAAGCTTTCTTT
.	TRBV4-2	TRBJ2-1	TRBD2	CASSQGLAGGLEQFF	TGTGCCAGCAGCCAAGGGCTAGCGGGGGGGCTTGAGCAGTTCTTC
.	TRBV3-1/TRBV3-2	TRBJ1-2	TRBD1	CASSQDRQGNTF	TGTGCCAGCAGCCAAGATCGACAGGGAAACACCTTC
.	TRBV5-1	TRBJ2-1	.	CASSLREQGSEQFF	TGCGCCAGCAGCTTGAGGGAACAGGGTAGTGAGCAGTTCTTC
.	TRBV6-5	TRBJ1-1	TRBD1	CASTMDRVTEAFF	TGTGCCAGCACCATGGACAGGGTCACTGAAGCTTTCTTT
.	TRBV11-2	TRBJ2-3	.	CASSYEAIGDTQYF	TGTGCCAGCAGTTACGAAGCGATTGGAGATACGCAGTATTTT
.	TRBV15	TRBJ2-7	TRBD1	CATSGGGQGYEQYF	TGTGCCACCAGCGGGGGGGGACAGGGCTACGAGCAGTACTTC
.	TRBV5-1	TRBJ1-1	.	CASSLQGYNTEAFF	TGCGCCAGCAGCTTGCAGGGATACAACACTGAAGCTTTCTTT
.	TRBV19	TRBJ2-3	TRBD2	CASSGLAGGVTDTQYF	TGTGCCAGTAGTGGACTAGCGGGGGGCGTCACAGATACGCAGTATTTT
.	TRBV6-5	TRBJ1-2	TRBD1	CASSYLKRTGYGYTF	TGTGCCAGCAGTTACCTGAAAAGGACAGGGTATGGCTACACCTTC
.	TRBV19	TRBJ1-1	.	CASSARTATVNTEAFF	TGTGCCAGTAGTGCCCGGACAGCAACCGTGAACACTGAAGCTTTCTTT
.	TRBV4-2	TRBJ1-2	.	CASSQETLTSNYGYTF	TGTGCCAGCAGCCAAGAAACTCTCACCTCTAACTATGGCTACACCTTC
.	TRBV7-8	TRBJ2-5	TRBD1	CASSSYQTGVETQYF	TGTGCCAGCAGCTCTTACCAGACAGGGGTAGAGACCCAGTACTTC
few	TRBV7-9	TRBJ1-4	.	CASSLAGGEKLFF	TGTGCCAGCAGCTTAGCAGGCGGCGAAAAACTGTTTTTT
.	TRBV13	TRBJ2-7	TRBD2	CASSLRRGYEQYF	TGTGCCAGCAGCTTAAGGCGGGGGTACGAGCAGTACTTC
.	TRBV7-3	TRBJ2-7	.	CASSLSAGNYEQYF	TGTGCCAGCAGCTTATCTGCAGGGAACTACGAGCAGTACTTC
once	TRBV25-1	TRBJ1-4	TRBD1	CASSDPGGINEKLFF	TGTGCCAGCAGTGATCCAGGGGGCATTAATGAAAAACTGTTTTTT
once	TRBV29-1	TRBJ1-2	.	CSVRYREYYGYTF	TGCAGCGTTCGTTACAGGGAGTACTATGGCTACACCTTC
.	TRBV7-3	TRBJ1-6	TRBD1	CASSLTGTGGNSPLHF	TGTGCCAGCAGCTTAACCGGGACAGGGGGTAATTCACCCCTCCACTTT
.	TRBV7-2	TRBJ1-4	TRBD1	CASSLRQGAQYEKLFF	TGTGCCAGCAGCTTGAGACAGGGGGCGCAATATGAAAAACTGTTTTTT
.	TRBV10-3	TRBJ1-2	TRBD1	CAIGTGEGYTF	TGTGCCATTGGGACAGGTGAAGGCTACACCTTC
.	TRBV4-2	TRBJ2-5	TRBD2	CASSQDPASGGQETQYF	TGTGCCAGCAGCCAAGATCCGGCTAGCGGGGGACAAGAGACCCAGTACTTC
.	TRBV3-1/TRBV3-2	TRBJ1-6	.	CASSQGHRDSPLHF	TGTGCCAGCAGCCAAGGTCACAGGGACTCACCCCTCCACTTT
.	TRBV9	TRBJ2-3	.	CASSVATSTDTQYF	TGTGCCAGCAGCGTGGCGACTAGCACAGATACGCAGTATTTT
.	TRBV7-6	TRBJ1-5	.	CASSPEGNSNQPQHF	TGTGCCAGCAGCCCTGAGGGTAATAGCAATCAGCCCCAGCATTTT
.	TRBV3-1/TRBV3-2	TRBJ2-1	TRBD1	CASSQPVGRDRGNEQFF	TGTGCCAGCAGCCAGCCGGTGGGCCGGGACAGGGGAAATGAGCAGTTCTTC